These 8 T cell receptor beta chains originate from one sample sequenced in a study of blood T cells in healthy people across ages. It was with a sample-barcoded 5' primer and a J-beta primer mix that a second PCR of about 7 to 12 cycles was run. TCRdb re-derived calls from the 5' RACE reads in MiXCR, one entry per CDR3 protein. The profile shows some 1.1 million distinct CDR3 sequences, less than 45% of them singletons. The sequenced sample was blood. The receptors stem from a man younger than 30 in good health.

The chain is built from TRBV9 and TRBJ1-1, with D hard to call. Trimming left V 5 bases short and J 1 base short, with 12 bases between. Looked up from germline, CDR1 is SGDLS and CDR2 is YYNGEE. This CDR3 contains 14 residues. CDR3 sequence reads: CASRSTEANTEAFF. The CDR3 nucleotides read TGTGCCAGCAGATCCACTGAGGCGAACACTGAAGCTTTCTTT.

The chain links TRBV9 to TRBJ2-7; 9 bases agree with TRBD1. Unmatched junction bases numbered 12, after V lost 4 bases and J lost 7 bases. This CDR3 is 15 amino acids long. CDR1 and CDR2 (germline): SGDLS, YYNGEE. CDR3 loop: CASSPTSGTGSEQYF. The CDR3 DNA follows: TGTGCCAGCAGCCCTACTTCCGGGACAGGGAGTGAGCAGTACTTC.

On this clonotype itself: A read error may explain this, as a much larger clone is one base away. CDR3 coding DNA: TGTGCCATCGCGGGTGGTCCTGGGGGCACAGATACGCAGTATTTT. This encodes CAIAGGPGGTDTQYF. The chain combines TRBV10-3 with TRBJ2-3, with D possibly matching TRBD2 (5 bases). Deletions cut 8 bases from V and 1 base from J, with 16 bases between. The length of the CDR3 is 15 residues. Germline CDR1 reads ENHRY; CDR2 reads SYGVKD.

The CDR3 nucleotides are TGCAGCGTTGAAGATCATCGGGGATTGGGTACTGAAGCTTTCTTT. This translates into CSVEDHRGLGTEAFF. The J gene is TRBJ1-1, the V gene TRBV29-1; D ambiguous. The CDR3 spans 15 residues. The V gene's germline CDR1 is SQVTM and CDR2 ANQGSEA. Trimming removed 0 bases from V and 5 bases from J, with 16 bases in between.

CDR3 region: CASSPNANTEAFF. CDR3 in DNA: TGTGCCAGCTCACCGAACGCCAACACTGAAGCTTTCTTT. This chain links TRBV18 with TRBJ1-1; D is unresolved. Germline V gene data show CDR1 as KGHSH and CDR2 as LQKENI. The V end lost 3 bases, the J end lost 2 bases, and 7 bases lay between the germline ends. The CDR3 covers 13 residues.

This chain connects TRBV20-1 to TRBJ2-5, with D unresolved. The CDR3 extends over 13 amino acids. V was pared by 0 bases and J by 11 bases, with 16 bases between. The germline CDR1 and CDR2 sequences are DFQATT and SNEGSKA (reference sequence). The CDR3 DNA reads TGCAGTGCTAGAGATATGGGGAACAATGAGCAGTACTTC. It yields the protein CSARDMGNNEQYF.

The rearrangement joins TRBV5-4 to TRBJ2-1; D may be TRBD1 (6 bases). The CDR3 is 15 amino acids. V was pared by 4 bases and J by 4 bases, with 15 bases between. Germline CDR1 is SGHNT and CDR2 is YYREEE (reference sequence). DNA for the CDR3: TGTGCCAGCAGCAATATACAGGGTGATTACAATGAGCAGTTCTTC. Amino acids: CASSNIQGDYNEQFF.

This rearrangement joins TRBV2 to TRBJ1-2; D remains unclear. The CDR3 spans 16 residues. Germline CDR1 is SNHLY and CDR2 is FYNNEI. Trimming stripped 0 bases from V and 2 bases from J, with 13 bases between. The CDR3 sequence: CASSEARRGSNYGYTF. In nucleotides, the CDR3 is TGTGCCAGCAGTGAAGCGCGTCGGGGATCCAACTATGGCTACACCTTC.